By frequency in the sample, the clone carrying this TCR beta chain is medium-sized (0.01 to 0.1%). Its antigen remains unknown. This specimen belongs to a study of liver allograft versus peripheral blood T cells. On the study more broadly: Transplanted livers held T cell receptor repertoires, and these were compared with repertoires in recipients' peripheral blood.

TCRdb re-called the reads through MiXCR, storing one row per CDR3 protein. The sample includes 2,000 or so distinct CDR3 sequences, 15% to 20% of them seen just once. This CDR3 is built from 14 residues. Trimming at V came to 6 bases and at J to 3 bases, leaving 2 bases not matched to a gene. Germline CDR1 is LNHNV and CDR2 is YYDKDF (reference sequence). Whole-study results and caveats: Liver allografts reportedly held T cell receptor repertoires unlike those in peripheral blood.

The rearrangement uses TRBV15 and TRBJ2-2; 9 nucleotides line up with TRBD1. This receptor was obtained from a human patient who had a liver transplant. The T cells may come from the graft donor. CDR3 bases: TGTGCCACCAGGAGGACAGGGGACACCGGGGAGCTGTTTTTT. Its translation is CATRRTGDTGELFF.